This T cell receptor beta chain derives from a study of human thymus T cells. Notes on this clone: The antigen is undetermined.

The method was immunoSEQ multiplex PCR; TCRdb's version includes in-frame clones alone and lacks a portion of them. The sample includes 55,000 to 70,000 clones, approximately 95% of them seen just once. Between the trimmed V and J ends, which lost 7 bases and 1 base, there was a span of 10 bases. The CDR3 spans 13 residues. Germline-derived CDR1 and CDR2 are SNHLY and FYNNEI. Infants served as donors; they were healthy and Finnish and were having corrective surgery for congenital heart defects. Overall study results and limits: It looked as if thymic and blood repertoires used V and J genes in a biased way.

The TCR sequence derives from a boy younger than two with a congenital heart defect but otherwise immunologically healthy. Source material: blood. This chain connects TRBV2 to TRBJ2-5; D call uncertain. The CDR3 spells CASTSEFQETQYF. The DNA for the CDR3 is TGTGCCAGCACCTCAGAGTTCCAAGAGACCCAGTACTTC.